What follows is one TCR beta chain and its context. Its specificity is not known. The data were obtained in a study of spatial heterogeneity in lung cancer. At the level of the study: Samples were obtained from 70 or so donors, all untreated early-stage non-small cell lung cancer patients. Follow-up PBMC samples were sequenced when available, at a median of approximately two years after resection.

CDR1 and CDR2 (germline): SGHRS, YFSETQ. V gave up 0 bases and J gave up 4 bases, with 10 bases separating them. This CDR3 spans 14 amino acids. Documented time point: blood at routine non-recurrence follow-up after resection. Unsorted tumor, nontumor lung tissue or cryopreserved PBMC supplied the whole RNA. Study results and caveats: Blood contained ubiquitous expanded tumor TCRs more at resection than at follow-up.

TCRdb redid the calling of the 5' RACE reads with MiXCR, one entry per CDR3 protein. The sample gives about 52,000 distinct CDR3 sequences, under 8% of which show up once; roughly 35% is in the top ten. The sample was PBMCs, taken at follow-up. This clonotype was sampled from a female donor with early-stage non-small cell lung cancer. The V call is TRBV5-1, the J call TRBJ1-1, with D uncertain. CDR3 DNA: TGCGCCAGCAGCTTGGAAACAGTATCCACTGAAGCTTTCTTT. Translation gives CASSLETVSTEAFF.